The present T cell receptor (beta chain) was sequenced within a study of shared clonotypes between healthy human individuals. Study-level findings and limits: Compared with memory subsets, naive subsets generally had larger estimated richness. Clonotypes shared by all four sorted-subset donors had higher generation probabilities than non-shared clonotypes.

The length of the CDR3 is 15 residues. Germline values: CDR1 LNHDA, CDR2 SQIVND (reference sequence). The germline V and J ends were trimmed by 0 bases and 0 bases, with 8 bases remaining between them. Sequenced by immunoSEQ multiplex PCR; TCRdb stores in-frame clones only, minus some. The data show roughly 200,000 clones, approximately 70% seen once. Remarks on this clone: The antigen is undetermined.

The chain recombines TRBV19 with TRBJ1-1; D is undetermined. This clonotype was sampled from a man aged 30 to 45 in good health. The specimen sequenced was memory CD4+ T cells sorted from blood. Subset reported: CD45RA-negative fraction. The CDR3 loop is CASSIDHSMNTEAFF. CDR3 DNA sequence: TGTGCCAGTAGTATAGATCATTCGATGAACACTGAAGCTTTCTTT.